A single sample is the source of the 10 T cell receptor beta chains below, sequenced in a study of blood T cell repertoires in COVID-19. Generated by immunoSEQ multiplex PCR, the TCRdb table keeps only in-frame clones and is missing some. Here the sample spans about 54,000 clones, approximately 88% being singletons. The sequenced material came from peripheral blood. These receptors originate from a man aged 35 to 55 with COVID-19, enrolled during active disease.

The genes are TRBV20-1 and TRBJ1-1, with D unclear. The CDR3 covers 11 residues. V was cut by 3 bases and J by 11 bases, with 13 bases left in between. Germline assignment: CDR1 DFQATT and CDR2 SNEGSKA (reference sequence). CDR3 bases: TGCAGTGCTAGCCCCCAGTCGTGGGCTTTCTTT. This codes for CSASPQSWAFF.

This chain links TRBV5-6 with TRBJ1-2, with a possible D match to TRBD1 (5 bases). CDR3 length: 13 residues. Trimming removed 0 bases from V and 6 bases from J, with 9 bases in between. CDR1 is SGHDT, CDR2 YYEEEE, per germline. The CDR3 loop reads CASSLVAGNGYTF. The CDR3 region has the DNA TGTGCCAGCAGCTTGGTGGCAGGGAATGGCTACACCTTC.

The J gene is TRBJ2-7, the V gene TRBV7-9; D is uncertain. This CDR3 is 15 amino acids long. Germline CDR1 is SEHNR and CDR2 is FQNEAQ (reference sequence). V gave up 0 bases and J gave up 2 bases, with 11 bases separating them. CDR3 in amino acids: CASSLAQFAAYEQYF. The CDR3 DNA reads TGTGCCAGCAGCTTAGCACAGTTTGCCGCCTACGAGCAGTACTTC.

The chain uses TRBV12-3 or TRBV12-4 and TRBJ1-2; D not certain. V was shortened by 5 bases and J by 7 bases, with 11 bases between the two germline ends. The CDR3 consists of 12 residues. Here the CDR3 reads CASSPGAVGYTF. The CDR3 bases are TGTGCCAGCAGTCCTGGAGCAGTTGGCTACACCTTC.

The gene calls are TRBV5-4 and TRBJ1-6; D gene unclear. Deletions cut 3 bases from V and 10 bases from J, with 8 bases between. The CDR3 length is 12 residues. CDR1 is SGHNT and CDR2 is YYREEE in the germline V gene (reference sequence). CDR3 DNA sequence: TGTGCCAGCAGCTATCCACTATCACCCCTCCACTTT. Its protein product is CASSYPLSPLHF.

The chain links TRBV7-9 to TRBJ2-5, with D possibly being TRBD2 (6 bases). Trimming pared 8 bases from V and 0 bases from J, leaving 13 bases between. The CDR3 runs 14 residues. Germline V CDR1 and CDR2: SEHNR, FQNEAQ (reference sequence). CDR3 loop: CASFRGGYQETQYF. The DNA for the CDR3 is TGTGCCAGCTTCCGCGGAGGGTACCAAGAGACCCAGTACTTC.

The chain uses TRBV3-1 (or the pseudogene TRBV3-2) and TRBJ2-1, with TRBD2 matching over 12 bases. There are 17 residues in the CDR3. Germline loops: CDR1 LGHDT, CDR2 YNNKEL (reference sequence). The trim removed 0 bases at V and 7 bases at J, leaving 7 bases unmatched. CDR3 amino acids: CASSQDLRLAGGNEQFF. In DNA, the CDR3 is TGTGCCAGCAGCCAAGATCTTCGGCTAGCGGGGGGGAATGAGCAGTTCTTC.

The chain recombines TRBV9 with TRBJ2-1, with 11 positions matching TRBD2. Germline CDR1 and CDR2: SGDLS and YYNGEE. The length of the CDR3 is 16 residues. Germline trimming cut 0 bases from V and 7 bases from J; bases unmatched to any gene: 6. CDR3: CASSVGIAGGINEQFF. The CDR3 DNA is TGTGCCAGCAGCGTAGGAATAGCGGGAGGGATTAATGAGCAGTTCTTC.

The V gene is TRBV18, the J gene TRBJ2-3; TRBD2 agrees at 11 bases. Germline-derived CDR1 and CDR2 are KGHSH and LQKENI. This CDR3 has 16 amino acids. After removal of 3 bases from V and 4 bases from J, the junction contained 6 bases not matched to a gene. CDR3 sequence (DNA): TGTGCCAGCTCACCTTTAGCGGGAGGGCCGGCAGATACGCAGTATTTT. Translation: CASSPLAGGPADTQYF.

This clone showed up just a few times. This chain links TRBV7-3 with TRBJ2-5; perhaps TRBD2 as D (6 bases). The CDR3 has 14 residues. From germline, CDR1 is SGHTA and CDR2 FQGTGA. Trimming stripped 3 bases from V and 4 bases from J, with 12 bases between. As DNA, the CDR3 is TGTGCCAGCAGCTTGGGCGGCGGGACAGAGACCCAGTACTTC. Its translation: CASSLGGGTETQYF.